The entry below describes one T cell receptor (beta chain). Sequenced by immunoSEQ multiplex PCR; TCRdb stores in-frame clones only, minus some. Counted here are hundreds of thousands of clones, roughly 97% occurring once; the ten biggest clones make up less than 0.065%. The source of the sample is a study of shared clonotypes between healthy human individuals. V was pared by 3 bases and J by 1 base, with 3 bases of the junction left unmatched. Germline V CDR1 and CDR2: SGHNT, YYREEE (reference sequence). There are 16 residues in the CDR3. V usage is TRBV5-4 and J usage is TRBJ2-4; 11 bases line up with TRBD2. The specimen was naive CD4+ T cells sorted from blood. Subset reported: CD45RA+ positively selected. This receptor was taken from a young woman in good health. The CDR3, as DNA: TGTGCCAGCAGCTCTCGGACTAGCGGGGCCAAAAACATTCAGTACTTC. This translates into CASSSRTSGAKNIQYF.